This T cell receptor (beta chain) was sequenced in a study of CD8 T cells in Susac syndrome. The CDR3 consists of 15 residues. V lost 4 bases, J lost 2 bases, and 7 bases stayed unmatched. The germline V gene encodes CDR1 SGHDN and CDR2 FVKESK. RNA was extracted with the RNeasy kit, and a quantity of about 0.45 to 1 ug was reverse transcribed using random hexamers. TCRdb called the immunoSEQ multiplex PCR reads again in MiXCR, with one record for every CDR3 protein. Among roughly 250,000 distinct CDR3 sequences listed, roughly 95% were seen once. The sample consisted of CD4+ T cells from PBMCs. The origin of this receptor is a human donor with Susac syndrome. The chain employs TRBV14 and TRBJ2-7, with 8 bases lining up with TRBD1. The CDR3 DNA reads as TGTGCCAGCAGCCGAACTCAGGGGGCAGCCTACGAGCAGTACTTC. Translating it yields CASSRTQGAAYEQYF.